Listed below are T cell receptor beta chains from one sample, sequenced in a study of blood T cell repertoires in COVID-19. TCRdb's table, derived via immunoSEQ multiplex PCR, lists solely in-frame clones and lacks some. In the table there are 250,000 to 300,000 clones, 75% to 95% of which are singletons. Sequencing input: PBMCs or T cells enriched from blood (not recorded which). Source of these receptors: a woman in her twenties or thirties who had recovered from COVID-19. CDR3s include the opening cysteine and the closing phenylalanine or tryptophan. A D gene is named only where the DNA matches it firmly. Size is omitted from some rows. Given values are once, few, many or a class for expanded clones.

j_gene: TRBJ1-3
d_gene: .
abundance: .
v_gene: TRBV19
CDR3aa: CASSIQTGTIYF
CDR3nt: TGTGCCAGTAGTATCCAGACTGGCACCATATATTTT

j_gene: TRBJ1-3
d_gene: .
abundance: .
v_gene: TRBV5-1
CDR3aa: CASSATGYSGNTIYF
CDR3nt: TGCGCCAGCAGTGCCACGGGATACTCTGGAAACACCATATATTTT

j_gene: TRBJ2-3
d_gene: TRBD1
abundance: .
v_gene: TRBV18
CDR3aa: CASSPPGQRTDTQYF
CDR3nt: TGTGCCAGCTCACCACCGGGACAGAGAACAGATACGCAGTATTTT

j_gene: TRBJ2-1
d_gene: .
abundance: .
v_gene: TRBV4-2
CDR3aa: CASSQVGGVVYNEQFF
CDR3nt: TGTGCCAGCAGCCAAGTAGGCGGGGTAGTCTACAATGAGCAGTTCTTC

j_gene: TRBJ1-4
d_gene: .
abundance: .
v_gene: TRBV5-1
CDR3aa: CASSPGGSVVGEKLFF
CDR3nt: TGCGCCAGCAGCCCGGGTGGGTCAGTTGTAGGTGAAAAACTGTTTTTT

j_gene: TRBJ1-2
d_gene: .
abundance: .
v_gene: TRBV28
CDR3aa: CASSLINRVGYTF
CDR3nt: TGTGCCAGCAGTCTAATAAACAGGGTTGGCTACACCTTC

j_gene: TRBJ1-5
d_gene: .
abundance: .
v_gene: TRBV19
CDR3aa: CASSVSGGIQPQHF
CDR3nt: TGTGCCAGTAGTGTGTCGGGGGGGATTCAGCCCCAGCATTTT

j_gene: TRBJ1-1
d_gene: .
abundance: .
v_gene: TRBV18
CDR3aa: CASSPYTHSEAFF
CDR3nt: TGTGCCAGCTCACCCTACACCCACAGTGAAGCTTTCTTT

j_gene: TRBJ2-1
d_gene: .
abundance: .
v_gene: TRBV5-4
CDR3aa: CASSFGASAVNEQFF
CDR3nt: TGTGCCAGCAGCTTCGGGGCTAGCGCGGTCAATGAGCAGTTCTTC

j_gene: TRBJ1-5
d_gene: .
abundance: once
v_gene: TRBV7-9
CDR3aa: CASSYRHGNQPQHF
CDR3nt: TGTGCCAGCAGTTACCGACACGGCAATCAGCCCCAGCATTTT

j_gene: TRBJ1-5
d_gene: .
abundance: .
v_gene: TRBV28
CDR3aa: CASSLSQGRQPQHF
CDR3nt: TGTGCCAGCAGTTTAAGCCAGGGAAGGCAGCCCCAGCATTTT

j_gene: TRBJ1-4
d_gene: TRBD1
abundance: .
v_gene: TRBV24-1
CDR3aa: CATRISGQQNEKLFF
CDR3nt: TGTGCCACCAGAATATCGGGACAGCAAAATGAAAAACTGTTTTTT

j_gene: TRBJ2-5
d_gene: .
abundance: .
v_gene: TRBV19
CDR3aa: CASSPGETQYF
CDR3nt: TGTGCCAGTAGTCCCGGGGAGACCCAGTACTTC

j_gene: TRBJ2-1
d_gene: .
abundance: few
v_gene: TRBV3-1/TRBV3-2
CDR3aa: CASSRGNAQLSYLF
CDR3nt: TGTGCCAGCAGCCGAGGAAACGCCCAGTTGTCCTACCTCTTC

j_gene: TRBJ2-5
d_gene: TRBD1
abundance: once
v_gene: TRBV14
CDR3aa: CASSQRGDRGSETQYF
CDR3nt: TGTGCCAGCAGCCAAAGGGGGGACAGGGGTTCGGAGACCCAGTACTTC

j_gene: TRBJ1-6
d_gene: TRBD1
abundance: few
v_gene: TRBV30
CDR3aa: CAWEGQSNSPLHF
CDR3nt: TGTGCCTGGGAGGGACAGAGCAATTCACCCCTCCACTTT

j_gene: TRBJ1-1
d_gene: TRBD1
abundance: once
v_gene: TRBV9
CDR3aa: CASSVGTGGPNTEAFF
CDR3nt: TGTGCCAGCAGCGTAGGGACAGGGGGCCCGAACACTGAAGCTTTCTTT

j_gene: TRBJ2-5
d_gene: .
abundance: .
v_gene: TRBV19
CDR3aa: CASSITRWETQYF
CDR3nt: TGTGCCAGTAGTATTACTCGCTGGGAGACCCAGTACTTC

j_gene: TRBJ2-7
d_gene: TRBD1
abundance: .
v_gene: TRBV5-1
CDR3aa: CASGTGGDFYEQYF
CDR3nt: TGCGCCAGCGGAACAGGGGGCGACTTCTACGAGCAGTACTTC

j_gene: TRBJ1-5
d_gene: TRBD1
abundance: .
v_gene: TRBV19
CDR3aa: CASTLDREGQPQHF
CDR3nt: TGTGCCAGTACCCTAGACAGGGAAGGTCAGCCCCAGCATTTT